These 17 T cell receptor beta chains came from one sample sequenced in a study of cytomegalovirus exposure and HLA in healthy donors. Assay: immunoSEQ multiplex PCR; the TCRdb copy retains only in-frame clones and omits some. This table has 110,000 or so clones, 80% to 90% appearing once. Sequencing used PBMCs. The receptor set was obtained from a man younger than 35 in good health and CMV-seropositive.

This clone was observed a few times. The J gene is TRBJ1-2, the V gene TRBV6-1; 7 nucleotides agree with TRBD1. Trimming at V came to 2 bases and at J to 6 bases, leaving 6 bases not matched to a gene. Germline CDR1 reads MNHNS; CDR2 reads SASEGT. This CDR3 has 14 residues. The CDR3 is CASSETGDRDGYTF. As DNA, the CDR3 is TGTGCCAGCAGTGAAACAGGGGACCGAGATGGCTACACCTTC.

This clone occurred a few times. The chain couples TRBV2 to TRBJ1-2; TRBD1 is a possible D gene (5 bases). CDR3 length equals 14 residues. The germline V gene has CDR1 SNHLY and CDR2 FYNNEI. Between the trimmed V and J ends, which lost 2 bases and 6 bases, there was a span of 13 bases. CDR3 in DNA: TGTGCCAGCAGTGAAAGGTCAGGGAGGCATGGCTACACCTTC. This codes for CASSERSGRHGYTF.

The rearrangement links TRBV28 to TRBJ1-6, with TRBD1 identical over 7 bases. The germline V gene has CDR1 MDHEN and CDR2 SYDVKM. J lost 3 bases, V lost 7 bases, and 9 bases had no gene match. The CDR3 has 16 residues. CDR3 loop: CASTRTGGLYNSPLHF. The DNA of the CDR3 is TGTGCCAGCACTCGGACAGGCGGCCTCTATAATTCACCCCTCCACTTT.

CDR3 sequence: CASSSVTGNQPQHF. CDR3 in DNA: TGTGCCAGCAGCTCGGTTACAGGGAATCAGCCCCAGCATTTT. The gene calls are TRBV7-9 and TRBJ1-5; possibly TRBD1 for D (6 bases). Germline V gene lookup returns CDR1 SEHNR and CDR2 FQNEAQ (reference sequence). V dropped 4 bases and J dropped 4 bases, with 11 bases sitting between them. CDR3 size: 14 residues.

The chain recombines TRBV14 with TRBJ2-5; TRBD1 matches at 7 bases. The CDR3 totals 14 residues. V was clipped by 4 bases and J by 7 bases; unmatched bases: 9. From germline, CDR1 is SGHDN and CDR2 FVKESK. The CDR3 DNA follows: TGTGCCAGCAGCCTCGGGACAGTCTATGGGACCCAGTACTTC. Amino acid sequence: CASSLGTVYGTQYF.

V usage is TRBV2 and J usage is TRBJ1-1, with a possible D match to TRBD1 (6 bases). The CDR3 is 14 amino acids. CDR1 is SNHLY and CDR2 is FYNNEI in the germline V gene. Trimming took 4 bases from V and 5 from J, leaving 14 bases between them. The CDR3 sequence is CASSVTGGATEAFF. Here the CDR3 DNA reads TGTGCCAGCAGTGTGACAGGTGGGGCAACTGAAGCTTTCTTT.

V is TRBV6-4 and J is TRBJ1-4, with D unresolved. V was shortened by 8 bases and J by 8 bases, with 15 bases between the two germline ends. The length of the CDR3 is 13 residues. The germline V gene encodes CDR1 MRHNA and CDR2 SNTAGT. This CDR3 reads CASVFWVGEKLFF. The CDR3 DNA reads TGTGCCAGCGTCTTTTGGGTCGGGGAAAAACTGTTTTTT.

V gene TRBV2 combines with J gene TRBJ1-1; 7 nucleotides align to TRBD1. The ends lost 6 bases at V and 2 bases at J; junction bases unmatched: 9. This CDR3 has 15 amino acids. Germline V lookup: CDR1 SNHLY, CDR2 FYNNEI. The CDR3 bases are TGTGCCAGCAGCCTTTACGGACAGGATAACACTGAAGCTTTCTTT. Its protein is CASSLYGQDNTEAFF.

The chain has TRBV19 and TRBJ2-3; TRBD2 matches at 8 bases. The CDR3 covers 13 residues. V gave up 2 bases and J gave up 10 bases; unmatched junction bases: 5. Germline CDR1 reads LNHDA; CDR2 reads SQIVND (reference sequence). The CDR3 loop is CASSIRRGAAQYF. The CDR3 DNA is TGTGCCAGTAGTATAAGGCGGGGGGCGGCGCAGTATTTT.

In DNA form, the CDR3 reads TGTGCCAGCTCATCGAACCCCCCCGGCTCTGGAAACACCATATATTTT. It is translated as CASSSNPPGSGNTIYF. The chain couples TRBV18 to TRBJ1-3; D is unresolved. CDR1 is KGHSH, CDR2 LQKENI, per germline. This CDR3 is built from 16 residues. Trimming removed 5 bases from V and 0 bases from J, with 14 bases in between.

This chain connects TRBV9 to TRBJ2-1, with D maybe TRBD2 (7 bases). Germline values: CDR1 SGDLS, CDR2 YYNGEE. This CDR3 region has 14 residues. Between the trimmed V and J ends, which lost 6 bases and 9 bases, there was a span of 19 bases. In nucleotides, the CDR3 is TGTGCCAGCACCAACACGGGGGGCCGAGGTGAGCAGTTCTTC. Protein sequence: CASTNTGGRGEQFF.

The chain links TRBV19 to TRBJ1-2; D not resolved. Trimming removed 3 bases from V and 5 bases from J, with 13 bases in between. The CDR3 spans 14 residues. The V gene's germline CDR1 is LNHDA and CDR2 SQIVND (reference sequence). CDR3 residues: CASSILGRTYGYTF. CDR3 nucleotides: TGTGCCAGTAGTATCCTGGGCAGAACATATGGCTACACCTTC.

J is TRBJ2-2 and V is TRBV11-2, with TRBD2 matching 14 bases. CDR1 and CDR2 (germline): SGHAT, FQNNGV. The CDR3 is 17 amino acids. Trimming at V came to 5 bases and at J to 5 bases, leaving 7 bases not matched to a gene. The CDR3 region is CASSPGLAGGRTGELFF. In DNA, the CDR3 is TGTGCCAGCAGCCCCGGACTAGCGGGGGGCCGGACCGGGGAGCTGTTTTTT.

The rearrangement uses TRBV6-5 and TRBJ1-2, with D possibly matching TRBD1 (6 bases). V was clipped by 6 bases and J by 8 bases, with 16 bases between them. The CDR3 has 13 amino acids. The germline V gene has CDR1 MNHEY and CDR2 SVGAGI. CDR3 bases: TGTGCCAGCAGGACCCCAGGGGAGGGCGGCTACACCTTC. This sequence encodes CASRTPGEGGYTF.

This clone has only one observation. The chain couples TRBV27 to TRBJ1-1; 7 nucleotides agree with TRBD1. This CDR3 has 18 residues. CDR1 and CDR2 from the germline V gene are MNHEY and SMNVEV (reference sequence). Unmatched junction bases numbered 21, after V lost 6 bases and J lost 5 bases. Here the CDR3 reads CASSLRPDRVKGGTEAFF. The DNA for the CDR3 is TGTGCCAGCAGCCTAAGACCCGACAGGGTGAAAGGGGGGACTGAAGCTTTCTTT.

The gene calls are TRBV5-1 and TRBJ2-2, with TRBD1 matching over 8 bases. Germline-derived CDR1 and CDR2 are SGHRS and YFSETQ. The CDR3 totals 16 residues. With 4 bases clipped from V and 4 bases from J, the junction kept 9 bases outside the gene matches. CDR3 sequence: CASSQERQGTTGELFF. CDR3 DNA sequence: TGCGCCAGCAGCCAAGAAAGACAGGGGACCACCGGGGAGCTGTTTTTT.

The rearrangement uses TRBV5-6 and TRBJ2-2; weak D call: TRBD1 (5 bases). Germline CDR1 and CDR2: SGHDT and YYEEEE. CDR3 length equals 16 residues. Trimming took 4 bases from V and 3 from J, leaving 16 bases between them. This CDR3 is CASSRRPRVHTGELFF. The CDR3 nucleotides are TGTGCCAGCAGCCGGCGACCCAGGGTCCACACCGGGGAGCTGTTTTTT.